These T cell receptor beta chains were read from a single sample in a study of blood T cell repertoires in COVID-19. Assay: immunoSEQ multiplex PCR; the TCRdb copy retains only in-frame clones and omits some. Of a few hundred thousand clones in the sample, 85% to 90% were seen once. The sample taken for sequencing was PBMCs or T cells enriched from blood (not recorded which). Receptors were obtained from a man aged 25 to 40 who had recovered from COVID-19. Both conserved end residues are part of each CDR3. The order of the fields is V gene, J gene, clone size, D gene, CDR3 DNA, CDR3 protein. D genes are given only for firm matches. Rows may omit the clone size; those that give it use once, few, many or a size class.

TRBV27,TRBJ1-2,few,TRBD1,TGTGCCAGCAAGGGACAGGGGCTGGGCTATGGCTACACCTTC,CASKGQGLGYGYTF
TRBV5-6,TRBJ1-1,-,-,TGTGCCAGCAGCCAAATCAGGGGTGGCTCTGAAGCTTTCTTT,CASSQIRGGSEAFF
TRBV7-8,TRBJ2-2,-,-,TGTGCCAGCAGCTTGCGGGACCAAGACACCGGGGAGCTGTTTTTT,CASSLRDQDTGELFF
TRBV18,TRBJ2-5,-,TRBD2,TGTGCCAGCTCACCAGCGAGCGGGGGGGCAGAGACCCAGTACTTC,CASSPASGGAETQYF
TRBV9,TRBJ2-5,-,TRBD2,TGTGCCAGCAGCGTAGAGGGGACTAGCGGGGAGACCCAGTACTTC,CASSVEGTSGETQYF
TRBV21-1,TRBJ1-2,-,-,TGTGCCAGCCACAGATCGGGGGGGCTTTTGACCTCTAACTATGGCTACACCTTC,CASHRSGGLLTSNYGYTF
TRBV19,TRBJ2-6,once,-,TGTGCCAGTAGCCTAGCAGGTGGGGCCAACGTCCTGACTTTC,CASSLAGGANVLTF
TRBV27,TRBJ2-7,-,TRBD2,TGTGCCAGCAGTTTATCAGGGTTGCTAGCGGGAGGACGACCCGAGGAGCAGTACTTC,CASSLSGLLAGGRPEEQYF
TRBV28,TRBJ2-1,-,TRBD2,TGTGCCAGCAGTCCCTCTGGGGCTAGCGGGAACAATGAGCAGTTCTTC,CASSPSGASGNNEQFF
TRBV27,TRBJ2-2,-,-,TGTGCCAGCAGTTTATGGAGGTCCGCCGGGGAGCTGTTTTTT,CASSLWRSAGELFF
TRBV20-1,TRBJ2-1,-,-,TGCAGTGCTAGTGGTAGCGGAAGAACCTACAATGAGCAGTTCTTC,CSASGSGRTYNEQFF
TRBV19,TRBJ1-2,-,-,TGTGCCAGTAGTCCCAGCGTCGCGGTTAGCTACACCTTC,CASSPSVAVSYTF
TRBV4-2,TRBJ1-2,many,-,TGTGCCAGCAGCCAACGGACAGCCTCGAGAGGCTACACCTTC,CASSQRTASRGYTF
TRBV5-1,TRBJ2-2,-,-,TGCGCCAGCAGCAACAACGCGAACACCGGGGAGCTGTTTTTT,CASSNNANTGELFF
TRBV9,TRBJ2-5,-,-,TGTGCCAGCAGCCGCAGGCCTTCTATACAAGAGACCCAGTACTTC,CASSRRPSIQETQYF
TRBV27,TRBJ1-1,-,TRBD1,TGTGCCAGCAGTCCGGGACAGGGGATCACTGAAGCTTTCTTT,CASSPGQGITEAFF
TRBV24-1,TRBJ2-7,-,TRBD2,TGTGCCACCGGACAAGGGACGGGAGGGTCCTACGAGCAGTACTTC,CATGQGTGGSYEQYF
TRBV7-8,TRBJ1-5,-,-,TGTGCCAGCAGCTTACGCCTCGGGGATCAGCCCCAGCATTTT,CASSLRLGDQPQHF
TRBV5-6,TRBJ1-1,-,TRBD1,TGTGCCAGCAGCTCGACAGGGTACGGTGAAGCTTTCTTT,CASSSTGYGEAFF
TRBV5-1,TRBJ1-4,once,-,TGCGCCAGCAGCTTGTCGGTCCGCGTTAATGAAAAACTGTTTTTT,CASSLSVRVNEKLFF
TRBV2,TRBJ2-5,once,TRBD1,TGTGCCAGCAGTCCACTGACAGGGGGTCGACAAGAGACCCAGTACTTC,CASSPLTGGRQETQYF
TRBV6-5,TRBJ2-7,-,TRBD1,TGTGCCAGCAGTCAGACAGGGGTGGGGGAGCAGTACTTC,CASSQTGVGEQYF
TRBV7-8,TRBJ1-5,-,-,TGTGCCAGCAGCCCCACCATGGACTCCAATCAGCCCCAGCATTTT,CASSPTMDSNQPQHF
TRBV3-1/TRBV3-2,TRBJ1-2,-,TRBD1,TGTGCCAGCAGCCAAATCGAGACAGGGAACGACTATGGCTACACCTTC,CASSQIETGNDYGYTF
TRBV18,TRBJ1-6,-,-,TGTGCCAGCTCACCATGGGCCAATTCACCCCTCCACTTT,CASSPWANSPLHF
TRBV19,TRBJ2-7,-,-,TGTGCCAGTAGTCGCGGGACTCAAACCTACGAGCAGTACTTC,CASSRGTQTYEQYF
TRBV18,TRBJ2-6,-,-,TGTGCCAGCTCACCTCTAACAGGGACTGGGGCCAACGTCCTGACTTTC,CASSPLTGTGANVLTF
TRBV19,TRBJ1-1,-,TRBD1,TGTGCCAGTAGTATAGACGGACAGGGGCGCACTGAAGCTTTCTTT,CASSIDGQGRTEAFF
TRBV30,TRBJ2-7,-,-,TGTGCCTGGAGGTCACAGGGTCGGGCAATCGGGTCCTACGAGCAGTACTTC,CAWRSQGRAIGSYEQYF